Shown below are 24 T cell receptor beta chains from a single sample sequenced in a study of blood T cell repertoires in COVID-19. This table comes from immunoSEQ multiplex PCR, and its TCRdb copy is limited to in-frame clones, with some not included. The sample lists 310,000 or so clones; 70% to 90% were seen once. Material for sequencing was PBMCs or T cells enriched from blood (not recorded which). All receptors derive from a woman between 40 and 55 years old who had recovered from COVID-19.

CDR3 DNA sequence: TGTGCCAGCAGCTTTCAGGCCCAGGGAAACTATGGCTACACCTTC. As protein: CASSFQAQGNYGYTF. The chain carries TRBV7-2 and TRBJ1-2; D is perhaps TRBD1 (5 bases). Germline V gene data show CDR1 as SGHTA and CDR2 as FQGNSA. V lost 3 bases, J lost 2 bases, and 13 bases lay in between. The CDR3 runs 15 residues. The full variable domain, its missing parts supplied by reference TRBV7-2 and TRBJ1-2, is GAGVSQSPSNKVTEKGKDVELRCDPISGHTALYWYRQSLGQGLEFLIYFQGNSAPDKSGLPSDRFSAERTGGSVSTLTIQRTQQEDSAVYLCASSFQAQGNYGYTFGSGTRLTVV.

This chain joins TRBV28 and TRBJ2-1, with TRBD2 matching 8 bases. The germline V gene has CDR1 MDHEN and CDR2 SYDVKM. V gave up 1 base and J gave up 8 bases; unmatched junction bases: 7. The CDR3 totals 15 residues. The chain's CDR3 is CASSLYRGGLYEQFF. The DNA for the CDR3 is TGTGCCAGCAGTTTATACCGGGGGGGACTCTATGAGCAGTTCTTC.

V usage is TRBV10-3 and J usage is TRBJ1-2, with TRBD1 matching over 11 bases. The J segment lost 3 bases and the V segment lost 11 bases, leaving 8 bases of the junction unmatched. Germline-derived CDR1 and CDR2 are ENHRY and SYGVKD. CDR3 length: 14 amino acids. As DNA, the CDR3 is TGTGCCGCGAACCCGGGACAGGGGGACTATGGCTACACCTTC. Its protein is CAANPGQGDYGYTF.

This chain connects TRBV7-2 to TRBJ2-7; perhaps TRBD2 as D (6 bases). Germline CDR1 is SGHTA and CDR2 is FQGNSA. V dropped 1 base and J dropped 6 bases, with 16 bases sitting between them. The length of the CDR3 is 15 residues. This CDR3 is CASSLVTGTGVEQYF. CDR3 bases: TGTGCCAGCAGCTTAGTCACCGGGACTGGCGTCGAGCAGTACTTC.

This chain connects TRBV25-1 to TRBJ2-3; 7 nucleotides align to TRBD2. V lost 5 bases and J lost 2; bases outside the gene matches: 13. This CDR3 spans 17 amino acids. Germline V lookup: CDR1 MGHDK, CDR2 SYGVNS. Here the CDR3 reads CASSPPNGGRDTDTQYF. The CDR3 coding sequence is TGTGCCAGCAGTCCCCCAAATGGCGGGAGAGACACAGATACGCAGTATTTT.

This chain connects TRBV6-2 or TRBV6-3 to TRBJ2-1; 8 bases align to TRBD2. Per germline, CDR1 MNHEY and CDR2 SVGEGT. J lost 3 bases, V lost 2 bases, and 9 bases had no gene match. This CDR3 has 17 amino acids. This CDR3 is CASSYLSDSGDYNEQFF. As DNA, the CDR3 is TGTGCCAGCAGTTACCTCTCGGATAGCGGGGACTACAATGAGCAGTTCTTC.

The chain carries TRBV3-1 (or the pseudogene TRBV3-2) and TRBJ2-5; D is possibly TRBD1 (5 bases). Trimming shortened V by 3 bases and J by 7 bases, and 15 bases separated the two germline ends. CDR1 LGHDT and CDR2 YNNKEL come from the germline V gene (reference sequence). CDR3 length equals 14 residues. CDR3 in DNA: TGTGCCAGCAGCCAGCAACTCACCCAGGGGACCCAGTACTTC. Translating it yields CASSQQLTQGTQYF.

CDR3 in amino acids: CASSLGQGVYGYTF. In DNA, the CDR3 is TGTGCCAGCAGCCTGGGACAGGGGGTCTATGGCTACACCTTC. The chain combines TRBV7-8 with TRBJ1-2, with 11 bases aligning to TRBD1. The CDR3 runs to 14 residues. After removal of 5 bases from V and 4 bases from J, the junction contained 3 bases not matched to a gene. CDR1 and CDR2 (germline): SGHVS, FQNEAQ.

This chain joins TRBV7-2 and TRBJ2-7; a possible D gene is TRBD2 (7 bases). This CDR3 is built from 14 residues. The germline gives CDR1 SGHTA, CDR2 FQGNSA. V was cut by 1 base and J by 6 bases, with 13 bases left in between. The CDR3 DNA follows: TGTGCCAGCAGCTTAGGGGGGGGCCCGGTCGAGCAGTACTTC. Protein sequence: CASSLGGGPVEQYF.

The chain recombines TRBV19 with TRBJ2-4, with 11 positions matching TRBD1. Germline assignment: CDR1 LNHDA and CDR2 SQIVND (reference sequence). This CDR3 contains 12 residues. The V segment lost 9 bases and the J segment 7 bases; nucleotides outside the gene matches: 2. For the CDR3, the DNA is TGTGCCAGAAGGGACAGGGGGAACATTCAGTACTTC. Protein: CARRDRGNIQYF.

The genes are TRBV9 and TRBJ2-2, with 8 bases identical to TRBD2. The CDR3 sequence is 15 residues long. Germline CDR1 is SGDLS and CDR2 is YYNGEE. The junction had 3 bases not matched to a gene; V was cut back by 3 bases and J by 2 bases. The CDR3 DNA reads as TGTGCCAGCAGCGGGAGCGGGGGAAACACCGGGGAGCTGTTTTTT. Its translation: CASSGSGGNTGELFF.

The chain recombines TRBV10-3 with TRBJ2-7; 10 bases line up with TRBD1. The CDR3 consists of 15 residues. With V trimmed by 5 bases and J by 4 bases, 8 bases remained unmatched. Germline V CDR1 and CDR2: ENHRY, SYGVKD. In DNA, the CDR3 is TGTGCCATCAGTATTGCCGGGACAGGGGCGTACGAGCAGTACTTC. This encodes CAISIAGTGAYEQYF.

The chain is built from TRBV9 and TRBJ2-3; maybe TRBD1 (5 bases). Trimming left V 0 bases short and J 4 bases short, with 9 bases between. The CDR3 loop spans 14 amino acids. CDR1 SGDLS and CDR2 YYNGEE come from the germline V gene. This CDR3 reads CASSVVGQADTQYF. CDR3 bases: TGTGCCAGCAGCGTAGTGGGGCAGGCAGATACGCAGTATTTT.

The V call is TRBV25-1, the J call TRBJ2-5, with D tentatively TRBD2 (6 bases). The V and J ends lost 7 bases and 4 bases respectively, with 19 bases between them. Germline lookup yields CDR1 MGHDK and CDR2 SYGVNS. CDR3 length: 15 amino acids. CDR3 sequence (DNA): TGTGCCAGCACCCCGGGGGTGGGACGAGGAGAGACCCAGTACTTC. It translates to CASTPGVGRGETQYF. Based on the CDR3 plus reference TRBV25-1 and TRBJ2-5, the full variable domain is EADIYQTPRYLVIGTGKKITLECSQTMGHDKMYWYQQDPGMELHLIHYSYGVNSTEKGDLSSESTVSRIRTEHFPLTLESARPSHTSQYLCASTPGVGRGETQYFGPGTRLLVL.

The chain links TRBV7-9 to TRBJ2-7; 7 nucleotides line up with TRBD2. The CDR3 loop spans 12 amino acids. In germline, CDR1 is SEHNR, CDR2 FQNEAQ (reference sequence). Trimming removed 4 bases from V and 4 bases from J; junction bases left unmatched: 1. The CDR3 nucleotides are TGTGCCAGCAGCTCTAGCGGTTACGAGCAGTACTTC. Translation: CASSSSGYEQYF. The full variable domain, in which reference TRBV7-9 and TRBJ2-7 provide the parts outside the CDR3, is DTGVSQNPRHKITKRGQNVTFRCDPISEHNRLYWYRQTLGQGPEFLTYFQNEAQLEKSRLLSDRFSAERPKGSFSTLEIQRTEQGDSAMYLCASSSSGYEQYFGPGTRLTVT.

The chain has TRBV10-3 and TRBJ1-5; D not resolved. CDR3 size: 17 residues. The V and J ends lost 0 bases and 2 bases respectively, with 14 bases between them. Germline V lookup: CDR1 ENHRY, CDR2 SYGVKD. DNA of the CDR3: TGTGCCATCAGTGAGTCAACGGGGAATTATGGCAATCAGCCCCAGCATTTT. As protein: CAISESTGNYGNQPQHF.

V is TRBV27 and J is TRBJ1-5, with a tentative D call TRBD1 (5 bases). The V end was cut by 0 bases, the J end by 2 bases, with 20 bases between. The CDR3 is 19 residues long. Germline V lookup: CDR1 MNHEY, CDR2 SMNVEV (reference sequence). The CDR3 reads CASSLSRDGRDYGNQPQHF. Here the CDR3 DNA reads TGTGCCAGCAGTTTATCGAGGGATGGCAGGGACTATGGCAATCAGCCCCAGCATTTT.

The gene calls are TRBV28 and TRBJ2-5, with TRBD2 as a possible D gene (5 bases). This CDR3 is 14 amino acids long. Germline loops: CDR1 MDHEN, CDR2 SYDVKM. V dropped 6 bases and J dropped 0 bases, with 11 bases sitting between them. CDR3 DNA: TGTGCCAGCAGCGGGGATGGGTACCAAGAGACCCAGTACTTC. This codes for CASSGDGYQETQYF.

This clone was seen once. The chain employs TRBV21-1 and TRBJ2-7; the table's D call, TRBD1, has no DNA check behind it. TRBV21-1 is flagged as a pseudogene. The CDR3 consists of 14 residues. The CDR3 DNA reads TGTGCCAGCAGCCCGGGACAGGTTAAATACGAGCAGTACTTC. Translating it yields CASSPGQVKYEQYF.

The V call is TRBV7-8, the J call TRBJ2-7; a weak D match, TRBD1 (5 bases). The CDR3 has 15 residues. Looked up from germline, CDR1 is SGHVS and CDR2 is FQNEAQ. V shed 4 bases and J shed 2 bases, with 15 bases lying between them. The CDR3 is CASSYTPQGTYEQYF. In DNA form, the CDR3 reads TGTGCCAGCAGCTACACACCCCAGGGTACCTACGAGCAGTACTTC.

This clone was detected once. Here the CDR3 DNA reads TGTGCCAGCAGCTCGCCGGGACAGGCCGATGAAAAACTGTTTTTT. Translated, it gives CASSSPGQADEKLFF. The rearrangement uses TRBV11-3 and TRBJ1-4; 8 positions agree with TRBD1. The CDR3 has 15 residues. After removal of 4 bases from V and 6 bases from J, the junction contained 7 bases not matched to a gene. CDR1 and CDR2 from the germline V gene are SGHNT and YENEEA.

The V and J genes are TRBV2 and TRBJ2-7; TRBD1 agrees at 7 bases. Germline lookup yields CDR1 SNHLY and CDR2 FYNNEI. This CDR3 is built from 15 residues. V lost 3 bases, J lost 4 bases, and 9 bases stayed unmatched. The CDR3 here is CASSENRGFKYEQYF. In DNA form, the CDR3 reads TGTGCCAGCAGTGAGAACAGGGGCTTCAAGTACGAGCAGTACTTC.

The chain joins TRBV30 to TRBJ1-2; 7 positions agree with TRBD1. The J segment lost 4 bases and the V segment lost 7 bases, leaving 6 bases of the junction unmatched. Germline loops: CDR1 GTSNPN, CDR2 SVGIG (reference sequence). The CDR3 consists of 12 residues. This CDR3 reads CASTGQVYGYTF. The CDR3 DNA is TGTGCCTCGACCGGACAGGTCTATGGCTACACCTTC.

This clone was observed many times. V gene TRBV27 combines with J gene TRBJ2-3, with a possible D match to TRBD2 (6 bases). In germline, CDR1 is MNHEY, CDR2 SMNVEV (reference sequence). The V end was cut by 5 bases, the J end by 0 bases, with 12 bases between. This CDR3 has 15 amino acids. The DNA of the CDR3 is TGTGCCAGCAGTGTCGTGGGGGGAAGCACAGATACGCAGTATTTT. Translating it yields CASSVVGGSTDTQYF.